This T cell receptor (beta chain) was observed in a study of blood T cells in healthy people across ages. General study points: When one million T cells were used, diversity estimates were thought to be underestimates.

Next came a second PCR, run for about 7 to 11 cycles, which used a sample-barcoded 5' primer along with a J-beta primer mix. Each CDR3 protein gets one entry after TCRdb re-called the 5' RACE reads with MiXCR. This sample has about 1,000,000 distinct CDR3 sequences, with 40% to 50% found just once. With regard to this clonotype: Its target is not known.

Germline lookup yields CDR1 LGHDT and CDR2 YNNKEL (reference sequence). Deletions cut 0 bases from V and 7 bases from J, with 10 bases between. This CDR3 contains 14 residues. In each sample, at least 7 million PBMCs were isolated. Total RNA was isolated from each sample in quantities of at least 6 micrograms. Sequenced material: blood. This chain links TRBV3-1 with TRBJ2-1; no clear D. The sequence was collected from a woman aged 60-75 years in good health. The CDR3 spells CASSQEATTNEQFF. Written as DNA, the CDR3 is TGTGCCAGCAGCCAAGAAGCCACAACAAATGAGCAGTTCTTC.